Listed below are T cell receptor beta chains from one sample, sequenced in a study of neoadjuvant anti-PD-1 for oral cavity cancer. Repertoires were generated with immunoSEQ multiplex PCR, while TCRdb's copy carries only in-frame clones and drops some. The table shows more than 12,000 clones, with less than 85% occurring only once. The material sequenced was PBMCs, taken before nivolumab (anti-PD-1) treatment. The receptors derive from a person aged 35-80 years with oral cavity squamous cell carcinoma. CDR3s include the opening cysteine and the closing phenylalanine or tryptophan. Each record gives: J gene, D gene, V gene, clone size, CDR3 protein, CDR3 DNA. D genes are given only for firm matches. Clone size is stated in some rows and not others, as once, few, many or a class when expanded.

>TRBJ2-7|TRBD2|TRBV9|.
CASSRNPGLSSYEQYF
TGTGCCAGCAGCCGTAATCCGGGACTAAGCTCCTACGAGCAGTACTTC
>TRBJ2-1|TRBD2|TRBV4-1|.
CASSQEGLAGGPRGEQFF
TGCGCCAGCAGCCAAGAGGGACTAGCGGGGGGGCCGAGAGGTGAGCAGTTCTTC
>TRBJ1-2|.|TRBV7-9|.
CASSLAEVNYGYTF
TGTGCCAGCAGCTTAGCGGAAGTCAACTATGGCTACACCTTC
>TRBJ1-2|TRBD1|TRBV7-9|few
CASSLDRVLHGYTF
TGTGCCAGCAGCCTGGACAGGGTTTTGCATGGCTACACCTTC
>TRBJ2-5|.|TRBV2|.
CASFANQETQYF
TGTGCCAGTTTCGCCAATCAAGAGACCCAGTACTTC
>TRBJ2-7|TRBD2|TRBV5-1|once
CASSAELAGASEQYF
TGCGCCAGCAGCGCAGAACTAGCGGGAGCCTCCGAGCAGTACTTC
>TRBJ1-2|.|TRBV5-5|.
CASSLGEKGSYGYTF
TGTGCCAGCAGCTTGGGGGAGAAGGGATCCTATGGCTACACCTTC
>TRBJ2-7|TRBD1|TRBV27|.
CASSPVPGQGTYEQYF
TGTGCCAGCAGTCCCGTCCCGGGACAGGGAACCTACGAGCAGTACTTC
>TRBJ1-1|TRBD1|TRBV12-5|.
CASGPATGVTEAFF
TGTGCTAGTGGACCCGCCACAGGGGTGACTGAAGCTTTCTTT
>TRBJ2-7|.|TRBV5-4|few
CASSFPLGGLHEQYF
TGTGCCAGCAGCTTTCCCCTTGGAGGGCTCCACGAGCAGTACTTC
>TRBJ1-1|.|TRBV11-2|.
CASSQNWANTEAFF
TGTGCCAGCAGCCAAAACTGGGCGAACACTGAAGCTTTCTTT
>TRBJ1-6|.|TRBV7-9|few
CASSTQGSPLHF
TGTGCCAGCAGCACCCAGGGTTCACCCCTCCACTTT
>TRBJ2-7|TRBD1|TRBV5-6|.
CASSSGQEPILTYEQYF
TGTGCCAGCAGCTCTGGACAGGAACCGATTTTGACCTACGAGCAGTACTTC
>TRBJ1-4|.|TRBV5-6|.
CASSLGPLTNEKLFF
TGTGCCAGCAGCTTGGGACCGTTAACTAATGAAAAACTGTTTTTT
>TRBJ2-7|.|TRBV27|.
CASMSGDSYEQYF
TGTGCCAGCATGTCGGGGGACTCCTACGAGCAGTACTTC
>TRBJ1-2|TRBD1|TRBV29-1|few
CSAWDRDYGYTF
TGCAGCGCCTGGGACAGGGACTATGGCTACACCTTC
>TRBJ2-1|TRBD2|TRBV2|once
CAKADSGGYNEQFF
TGTGCCAAGGCGGATAGCGGGGGTTACAATGAGCAGTTCTTC
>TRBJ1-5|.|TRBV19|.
CASISGLGNQPQHF
TGTGCCAGTATTTCGGGTTTGGGTAATCAGCCCCAGCATTTT
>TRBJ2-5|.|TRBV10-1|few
CASSSGQIPETQYF
TGCGCCAGCAGCAGTGGGCAAATTCCAGAGACCCAGTACTTC
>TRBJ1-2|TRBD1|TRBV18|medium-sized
CASSPDRDYGYTF
TGTGCCAGCTCACCCGACAGGGACTATGGCTACACCTTC
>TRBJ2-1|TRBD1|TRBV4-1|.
CASSRTGNNEQFF
TGCGCCAGCAGCCGGACAGGGAACAATGAGCAGTTCTTC
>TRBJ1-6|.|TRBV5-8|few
CASSLVLENSPLHF
TGTGCCAGCAGCTTGGTTCTGGAAAATTCACCCCTCCACTTT
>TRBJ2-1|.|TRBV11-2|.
CAVWGTNHNEQFF
TGTGCCGTTTGGGGGACAAACCACAATGAGCAGTTCTTC
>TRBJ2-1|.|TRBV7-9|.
CASSPVELAYNEQFF
TGTGCCAGCAGCCCCGTTGAGCTAGCTTACAATGAGCAGTTCTTC
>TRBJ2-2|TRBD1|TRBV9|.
CASSVDRGHGELFF
TGTGCCAGCAGCGTAGACAGGGGTCACGGGGAGCTGTTTTTT
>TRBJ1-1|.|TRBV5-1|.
CASSWNFHTEAFF
TGCGCCAGCAGCTGGAATTTCCACACTGAAGCTTTCTTT
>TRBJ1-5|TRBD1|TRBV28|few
CASSSLRRDRRLNQPQHF
TGTGCCAGCAGTTCTCTCCGACGGGACAGACGGCTTAATCAGCCCCAGCATTTT
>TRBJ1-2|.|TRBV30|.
CAQGPGGRFYGYTF
TGTGCCCAGGGGCCCGGGGGAAGGTTCTATGGCTACACCTTC
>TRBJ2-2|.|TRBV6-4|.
CACSDRDTGELFF
TGTGCCTGCAGTGACCGGGATACCGGGGAGCTGTTTTTT
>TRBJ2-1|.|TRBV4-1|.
CASSQFPGTSSYNEQFF
TGCGCCAGCAGCCAATTCCCCGGGACCTCATCCTACAATGAGCAGTTCTTC
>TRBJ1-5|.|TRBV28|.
CASSLYSQGGGLSNQPQHF
TGTGCCAGCAGTTTATATAGCCAGGGAGGGGGACTCTCCAATCAGCCCCAGCATTTT
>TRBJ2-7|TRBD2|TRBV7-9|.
CASSREGPSYEQYF
TGTGCCAGCAGCCGGGAGGGGCCGTCCTACGAGCAGTACTTC